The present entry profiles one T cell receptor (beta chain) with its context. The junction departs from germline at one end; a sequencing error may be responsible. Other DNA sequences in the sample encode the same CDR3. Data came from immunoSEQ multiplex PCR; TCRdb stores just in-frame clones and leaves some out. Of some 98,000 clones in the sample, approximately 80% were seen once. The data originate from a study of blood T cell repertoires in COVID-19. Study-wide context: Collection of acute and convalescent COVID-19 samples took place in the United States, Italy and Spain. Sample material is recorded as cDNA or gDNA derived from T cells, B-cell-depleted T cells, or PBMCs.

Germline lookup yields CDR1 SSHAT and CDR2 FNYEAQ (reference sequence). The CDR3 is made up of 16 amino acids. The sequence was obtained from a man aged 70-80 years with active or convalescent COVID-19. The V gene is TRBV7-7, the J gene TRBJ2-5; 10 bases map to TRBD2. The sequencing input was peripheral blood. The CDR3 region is CASSLGLAGGQETQYF. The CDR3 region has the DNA TGTGCTAGCAGCTTAGGCTTAGCGGGGGGACAAGAGACCCAGTACTTC.